The entry below describes one T cell receptor beta chain. As processed by the authors: Amplification with reference gene primers provided the estimates of nucleated cell counts. TCRdb's copy holds only in-frame clones and misses some; the assay was immunoSEQ multiplex PCR. The V and J calls and clone size come from that table; D and trimming were worked out from the DNA. Here the sample spans around 500,000 clones, roughly 90% being singletons. This sample stems from a study of blood T cell repertoires in COVID-19. Study in general: The United States, Italy and Spain were the sources of the acute and convalescent COVID-19 samples. Sample material is recorded as cDNA or gDNA derived from T cells, B-cell-depleted T cells, or PBMCs.

CDR3 length: 15 residues. Germline V lookup: CDR1 SNHLY, CDR2 FYNNEI. V lost 6 bases, J lost 2 bases, and 10 bases stayed unmatched. Study members were between about 18 and 95 years old and lived in around 24 US regions. The rearrangement uses TRBV2 and TRBJ2-7; TRBD1 matches 7 bases. Sequenced: PBMCs or T cells enriched from blood (not recorded which). The TCR was taken from a woman aged 40 to 50 who had recovered from COVID-19. The CDR3 nucleotides read TGTGCCAGCAGGCTAGACAGGGACGGTCCCTACGAGCAGTACTTC. Translated: CASRLDRDGPYEQYF.